The source of this T cell receptor (beta chain) is a study of T cells in Graves' hyperthyroidism and ophthalmopathy. Study-wide findings and caveats: Progression to ophthalmopathy was predicted a median of roughly 6.8 months early.

RNA transcripts yielded amplified TCR beta CDR3 regions. The HTBI primer set drove a first-round RT-PCR of the TCR CDR3. TCRdb re-analysed the multiplex PCR reads in MiXCR, keeping a single row per CDR3 protein. The repertoire has about 500,000 distinct CDR3 sequences, around 15% of them found once; the top ten carry around 18%. Among the patients, aged 18 to 65, hyperthyroidism was newly diagnosed and had lasted under 2 months. Every diagnosis used clinical symptoms, serum thyroxine and TRAb, thyroid ultrasound and orbital computed tomography. The CDR3 has 14 residues. Unmatched junction bases numbered 9, after V lost 6 bases and J lost 10 bases. The germline V gene encodes CDR1 MDHEN and CDR2 SYDVKM. A few counts support this clonotype. Antigen unknown.

This clonotype was sampled from a woman under 30 with Graves' hyperthyroidism. Sequencing was performed on blood. The rearrangement links TRBV28 to TRBJ1-6, with 7 bases identical to TRBD1. The CDR3 is CASSPTGPVSPLHF. The CDR3 DNA sequence: TGTGCCAGCAGCCCGACAGGGCCGGTCTCACCCCTCCACTTT.